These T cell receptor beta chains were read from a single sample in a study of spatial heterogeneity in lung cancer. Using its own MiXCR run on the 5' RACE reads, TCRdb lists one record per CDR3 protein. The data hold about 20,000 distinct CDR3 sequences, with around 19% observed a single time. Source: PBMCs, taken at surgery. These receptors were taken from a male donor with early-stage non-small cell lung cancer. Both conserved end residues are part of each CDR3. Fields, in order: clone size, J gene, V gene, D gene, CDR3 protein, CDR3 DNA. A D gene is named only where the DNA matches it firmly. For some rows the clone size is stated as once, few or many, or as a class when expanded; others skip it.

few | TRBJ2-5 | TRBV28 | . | CASSFGIQETQYF | TGTGCCAGCAGTTTTGGGATTCAAGAGACCCAGTACTTC
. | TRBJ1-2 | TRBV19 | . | CASSIVGSYGYTF | TGTGCCAGTAGTATAGTCGGGAGCTATGGCTACACCTTC
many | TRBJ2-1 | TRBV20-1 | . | CSAPPRDYNEQFF | TGCAGTGCCCCCCCTAGGGACTACAATGAGCAGTTCTTC
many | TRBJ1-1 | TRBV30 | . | CAWEPTGHNTEAFF | TGTGCCTGGGAACCGACAGGCCACAACACTGAAGCTTTCTTT
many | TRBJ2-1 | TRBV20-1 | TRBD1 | CSARDPGQGNNEQFF | TGCAGTGCTAGGGACCCGGGACAGGGTAACAATGAGCAGTTCTTC
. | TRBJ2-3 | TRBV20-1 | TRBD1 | CSSPGQASTDTQYF | TGCAGTTCTCCGGGACAGGCTAGCACAGATACGCAGTATTTT
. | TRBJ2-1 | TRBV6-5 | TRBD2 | CASRLAGGPKTEQFF | TGTGCCAGCAGACTAGCGGGAGGGCCCAAGACTGAGCAGTTCTTC
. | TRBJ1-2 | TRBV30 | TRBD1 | CAWISRGGRDGYTF | TGTGCCTGGATCTCCAGGGGGGGAAGGGATGGCTACACCTTC
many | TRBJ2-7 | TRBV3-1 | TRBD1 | CASSPWTGGSYEQYF | TGTGCCAGCAGCCCCTGGACAGGGGGCTCCTACGAGCAGTACTTC
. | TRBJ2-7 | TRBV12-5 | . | CASGLGALGLTPYEQYF | TGTGCTAGTGGTTTGGGAGCCTTGGGACTTACCCCCTACGAGCAGTACTTC
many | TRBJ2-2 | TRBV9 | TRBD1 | CASSVGQGANTGELFF | TGTGCCAGCAGCGTTGGACAGGGGGCCAACACCGGGGAGCTGTTTTTT
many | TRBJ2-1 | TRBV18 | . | CASSLLGDGPTADEQFF | TGTGCCAGCTCACTCTTAGGGGACGGACCCACGGCGGATGAGCAGTTCTTC
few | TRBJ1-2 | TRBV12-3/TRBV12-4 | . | CASSLGGAPYGYTF | TGTGCCAGCAGTTTAGGAGGGGCCCCCTATGGCTACACCTTC
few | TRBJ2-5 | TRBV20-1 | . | CSASRGQETQYF | TGCAGTGCCTCTCGCGGCCAAGAGACCCAGTACTTC
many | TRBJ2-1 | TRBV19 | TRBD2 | CASSIGTSGRNEQFF | TGTGCCAGTAGTATAGGGACTAGCGGGAGGAATGAGCAGTTCTTC
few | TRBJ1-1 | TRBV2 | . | CASSVSWPLNTEAFF | TGTGCCAGCAGTGTATCTTGGCCTTTGAACACTGAAGCTTTCTTT
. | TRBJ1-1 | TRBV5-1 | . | CASSLGDTTEAFF | TGCGCCAGCAGCTTGGGGGACACCACTGAAGCTTTCTTT
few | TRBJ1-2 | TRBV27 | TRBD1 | CASSLSTGQGYGYTF | TGTGCCAGCAGTTTAAGTACGGGACAGGGCTATGGCTACACCTTC
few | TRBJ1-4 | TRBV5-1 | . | CASSLDAREKLFF | TGCGCCAGCAGCTTGGATGCGCGCGAAAAACTGTTTTTT
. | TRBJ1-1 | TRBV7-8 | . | CASSPVEGNEAFF | TGTGCCAGCAGCCCCGTAGAGGGGAATGAAGCTTTCTTT
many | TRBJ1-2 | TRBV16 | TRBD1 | CASSPGQGKTNYGYTF | TGTGCCAGCAGTCCCGGACAGGGGAAAACTAACTATGGCTACACCTTC
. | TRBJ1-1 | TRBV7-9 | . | CASSLVLGGNTEAFF | TGTGCCAGCAGCTTAGTACTGGGGGGTAACACTGAAGCTTTCTTT
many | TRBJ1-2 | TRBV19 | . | CASSTMDRSYGYTF | TGTGCCAGTAGTACTATGGACAGATCTTATGGCTACACCTTC
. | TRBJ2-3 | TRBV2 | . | CASNGQSTDTQYF | TGTGCCAGCAACGGACAAAGCACAGATACGCAGTATTTT
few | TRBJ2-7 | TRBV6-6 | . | CASSSYSYEQYF | TGTGCCAGCAGTTCCTACTCCTACGAGCAGTACTTC
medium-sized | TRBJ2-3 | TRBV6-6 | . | CASSPVGGTDTQYF | TGTGCCAGCAGCCCGGTGGGGGGCACAGATACGCAGTATTTT
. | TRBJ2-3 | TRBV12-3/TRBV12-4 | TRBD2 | CASSFLGRGGLADTQYF | TGTGCCAGCAGTTTTCTCGGGCGGGGGGGCCTCGCAGATACGCAGTATTTT
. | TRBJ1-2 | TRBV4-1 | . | CASSQDRTANYGYTF | TGCGCCAGCAGCCAAGATAGGACAGCAAACTATGGCTACACCTTC
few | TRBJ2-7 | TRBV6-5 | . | CASRRRTESSYEQYF | TGTGCCAGCAGAAGGAGGACAGAAAGTTCCTACGAGCAGTACTTC
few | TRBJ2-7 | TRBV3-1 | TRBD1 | CASSQDGGTGMYEQYF | TGTGCCAGCAGCCAAGATGGTGGGACAGGAATGTACGAGCAGTACTTC
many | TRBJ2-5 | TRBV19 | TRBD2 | CASSDGSGGAGRTQYF | TGTGCCAGTTCGGACGGTAGCGGGGGGGCCGGTAGGACCCAGTACTTC
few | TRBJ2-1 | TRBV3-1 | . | CASSQPRQLLNEQFF | TGTGCCAGCAGCCAACCTCGACAGCTCCTTAATGAGCAGTTCTTC
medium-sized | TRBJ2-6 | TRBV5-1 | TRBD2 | CASSLDGEGYVLTF | TGCGCCAGCAGCTTGGACGGGGAGGGATACGTCCTGACTTTC
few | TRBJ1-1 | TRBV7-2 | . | CASSPRVFGTEAFF | TGTGCCAGCAGCCCCCGTGTATTTGGGACTGAAGCTTTCTTT
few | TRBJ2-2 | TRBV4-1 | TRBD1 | CASSQAGTGRHTGELFF | TGCGCCAGCAGCCAAGCGGGGACAGGGAGACACACCGGGGAGCTGTTTTTT
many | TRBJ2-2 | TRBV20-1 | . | CSARDLWGDTGELFF | TGCAGTGCTAGAGATCTGTGGGGGGACACCGGGGAGCTGTTTTTT
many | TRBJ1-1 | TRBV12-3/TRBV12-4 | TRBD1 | CASSLGQMNTEAFF | TGTGCCAGCAGTTTGGGACAGATGAACACTGAAGCTTTCTTT
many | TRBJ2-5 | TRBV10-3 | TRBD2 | CAIRGSGGGFETQYF | TGTGCCATCAGGGGCAGCGGGGGAGGCTTTGAGACCCAGTACTTC
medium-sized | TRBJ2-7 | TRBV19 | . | CASSTSAGESYEQYF | TGTGCCAGTAGTACTTCCGCTGGGGAATCCTACGAGCAGTACTTC
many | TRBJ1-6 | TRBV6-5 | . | CASSWALGISPLHF | TGTGCCAGCAGTTGGGCCCTTGGCATCTCACCCCTCCACTTT
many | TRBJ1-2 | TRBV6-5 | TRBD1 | CASSYRGLNYGYTF | TGTGCCAGCAGTTACAGGGGGCTTAACTATGGCTACACCTTC
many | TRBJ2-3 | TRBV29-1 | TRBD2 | CSVDRLAGGLTDTQYF | TGCAGCGTTGATAGGCTAGCGGGGGGCCTCACAGATACGCAGTATTTT
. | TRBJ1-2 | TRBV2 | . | CASSEERVPNYGYTF | TGTGCCAGCAGTGAAGAGAGGGTCCCGAACTATGGCTACACCTTC
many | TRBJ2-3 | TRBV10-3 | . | CAISEYSTDTQYF | TGTGCCATCAGTGAGTACTCCACAGATACGCAGTATTTT
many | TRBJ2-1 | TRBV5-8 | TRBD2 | CASSILSGASSYNEQFF | TGTGCCAGCAGCATCCTAAGCGGGGCAAGCTCCTACAATGAGCAGTTCTTC
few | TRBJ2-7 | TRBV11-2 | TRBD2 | CASSRLARLPYSYEQYF | TGTGCCAGCAGCAGACTAGCGAGACTCCCTTACTCCTACGAGCAGTACTTC
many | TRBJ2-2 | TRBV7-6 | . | CASSLTGNTGELFF | TGTGCCAGCAGCTTAACGGGGAACACCGGGGAGCTGTTTTTT
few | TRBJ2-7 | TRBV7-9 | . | CASSSQEEQYF | TGTGCCAGCAGCTCACAGGAGGAGCAGTACTTC